Listed here are 10 T cell receptor beta chains from one sample, sequenced in a study of cytomegalovirus exposure and HLA in healthy donors. PCR amplification relied on 60 Vbeta primers (plus 13 Jbeta primers). Assay: immunoSEQ multiplex PCR; the TCRdb copy retains only in-frame clones and omits some. The sample lists 90,000 to 120,000 clones, approximately 76% occurring once. Sequencing used PBMCs. Source of these receptors: a man between 18 and 29 years old in good health and CMV-seronegative.

CDR3 coding DNA: TGTGCCAGCAGCGTTGGACGACAGGGACTTTCGGTGGCTTTCTTT. This codes for CASSVGRQGLSVAFF. The rearrangement uses TRBV11-2 and TRBJ1-1; TRBD1 aligns across 7 bases. Germline CDR1 SGHAT, CDR2 FQNNGV. CDR3 length: 15 residues. Trimming removed 5 bases from V and 11 bases from J; junction bases left unmatched: 17.

J is TRBJ2-5 and V is TRBV5-5, with D tentatively TRBD2 (5 bases). The CDR3 has 16 amino acids. Per the germline V gene, CDR1 is SGHKS and CDR2 is YYEKEE (reference sequence). The V end was cut by 0 bases, the J end by 5 bases, with 17 bases between. The CDR3, as DNA: TGTGCCAGCAGCTTGGGTAACGTGGGGAAGCGGGAGACCCAGTACTTC. The encoded protein is CASSLGNVGKRETQYF.

This CDR3 is CASSERGLREQYF. CDR3 nucleotide sequence: TGTGCCAGCAGTGAACGTGGGTTGAGGGAGCAGTACTTC. V and J are TRBV2 and TRBJ2-7, with D unclear. This CDR3 spans 13 amino acids. Germline V gene sequence: CDR1 SNHLY, CDR2 FYNNEI. Deletions cut 2 bases from V and 7 bases from J, with 12 bases between.

The chain recombines TRBV11-3 with TRBJ2-2; 7 bases line up with TRBD2. Germline CDR1 SGHNT, CDR2 YENEEA. V gave up 2 bases and J gave up 5 bases; unmatched junction bases: 2. This CDR3 has 14 amino acids. The CDR3 bases are TGTGCCAGCAGCTTACGGGGGGAGACCGGGGAGCTGTTTTTT. The encoded protein is CASSLRGETGELFF.

The table lists this clone with a count of one. The rearrangement joins TRBV18 to TRBJ2-7; D is possibly TRBD2 (5 bases). V was pared by 1 base and J by 2 bases, with 12 bases between. CDR3 size: 15 residues. CDR1 and CDR2 (germline): KGHSH, LQKENI. The CDR3 region has the DNA TGTGCCAGCTCACCACTTCTAGCCATGCCCTACGAGCAGTACTTC. Translation: CASSPLLAMPYEQYF.

This chain connects TRBV7-3 to TRBJ2-2; 7 nucleotides line up with TRBD1. Trimming took 5 bases from V and 3 from J; bases not matched to a gene: 9. The CDR3 contains 16 residues. CDR1 is SGHTA, CDR2 FQGTGA, per germline. In DNA, the CDR3 is TGTGCCAGCAGCGAACAGGGGTGGTTAGACACCGGGGAGCTGTTTTTT. Translated: CASSEQGWLDTGELFF. The full variable domain, completed using reference TRBV7-3 and TRBJ2-2, is GAGVSQTPSNKVTEKGKYVELRCDPISGHTALYWYRQSLGQGPEFLIYFQGTGAADDSGLPNDRFFAVRPEGSVSTLKIQRTERGDSAVYLCASSEQGWLDTGELFFGEGSRLTVL.

The chain couples TRBV19 to TRBJ1-5, with D perhaps matching TRBD1 (5 bases). Trimming cost V 6 bases and J 2 bases, with 20 bases left between them. This CDR3 is 17 amino acids long. Germline CDR1 and CDR2: LNHDA and SQIVND (reference sequence). The DNA for the CDR3 is TGTGCCAGTAGGGCAGGGTGGGGGGGAAAGGGCAATCAGCCCCAGCATTTT. Protein product: CASRAGWGGKGNQPQHF.

Concerning this clone itself: The junction departs from germline at one end; a sequencing error may be responsible. This chain links TRBV6-5 with TRBJ2-6; the D gene is possibly TRBD1 (5 bases). Germline-derived CDR1 and CDR2 are MNHEY and SVGAGI. This CDR3 comprises 15 residues. CDR3: CASSPHSSGANVLPF. CDR3 nucleotides: TGTGCCAGCAGTCCCCATTCGTCTGGGGCCAACGTCCTGCCTTTC.

To note about this clone: The same CDR3 also results from other DNA sequences found in this sample. The chain combines TRBV9 with TRBJ2-2; 7 bases map to TRBD2. Germline CDR1 and CDR2: SGDLS and YYNGEE. The CDR3 loop spans 18 amino acids. V gave up 2 bases and J gave up 6 bases; unmatched junction bases: 16. CDR3 protein: CASSVTPAGSGVPGELFF. CDR3 DNA: TGTGCCAGCAGCGTCACCCCGGCTGGGAGCGGGGTCCCCGGGGAGCTGTTTTTT.

The chain joins TRBV7-6 to TRBJ2-6, with 8 bases matching TRBD1. The CDR3 spans 19 residues. With V trimmed by 5 bases and J by 0 bases, 12 bases remained unmatched. CDR1 and CDR2 from the germline V gene are SGHVS and FNYEAQ. CDR3 loop: CASSPQGGQVPSGANVLTF. The CDR3 coding sequence is TGTGCCAGCAGCCCACAGGGGGGACAGGTTCCCTCTGGGGCCAACGTCCTGACTTTC.